The 4 T cell receptor beta chains below all came from one sample that was sequenced in a study of cytomegalovirus exposure and HLA in healthy donors. The study ran its PCR with 60 Vbeta and 13 Jbeta primers. Generated by immunoSEQ multiplex PCR, the TCRdb table keeps only in-frame clones and is missing some. The sample gives some 190,000 clones, 65% to 85% of which show up once; 2.9% is in the top ten. The material sequenced was PBMCs. Receptors originate from a female donor in good health and CMV-seronegative.

This sequence joins TRBV19 and TRBJ2-5, with 11 bases that match TRBD2. Germline V lookup: CDR1 LNHDA, CDR2 SQIVND (reference sequence). CDR3 size: 14 residues. Losses at the gene ends were 3 bases for V and 9 bases for J; bases not matched to a gene: 6. This CDR3 reads CASSITTSGNSQYF. CDR3 bases: TGTGCCAGTAGTATCACGACTAGCGGGAACTCCCAGTACTTC. The entire variable domain, with the rest obtained from reference TRBV19 and TRBJ2-5, is as follows: DGGITQSPKYLFRKEGQNVTLSCEQNLNHDAMYWYRQDPGQGLRLIYYSQIVNDFQKGDIAEGYSVSREKKESFPLTVTSAQKNPTAFYLCASSITTSGNSQYFGPGTRLLVL.

Here the CDR3 DNA reads TGTGCCAGCAGTCGACGGACAGGGGTCTCCTACGAGCAGTACTTC. Translated, it gives CASSRRTGVSYEQYF. The chain uses TRBV28 and TRBJ2-7; 9 bases match TRBD1. Germline values: CDR1 MDHEN, CDR2 SYDVKM. The trim removed 5 bases at V and 0 bases at J, leaving 5 bases unmatched. CDR3 length: 15 residues.

V usage is TRBV4-1 and J usage is TRBJ2-5, with TRBD2 identical over 13 bases. With the DNA end fitting TRBJ2-7 better, the J assignment may be wrong. CDR1 is MGHRA, CDR2 YSYEKL, per germline. This CDR3 is built from 16 residues. The CDR3 bases are TGCGCCAGCAGCCAAGACGGGACTAGCGGGGCCTACGAGCAGTACTTC. Amino acids: CASSQDGTSGAYEQYF.

This chain joins TRBV12-5 and TRBJ2-3; maybe TRBD2 (6 bases). This CDR3 region has 18 residues. Germline CDR1 is LGHNT and CDR2 is FRNRAP. V lost 0 bases to trimming and J lost 1 base, with 17 bases between them. The CDR3: CASGLVIDGTAGTDTQYF. The CDR3, as DNA: TGTGCTAGTGGTTTGGTAATAGATGGGACTGCAGGCACAGATACGCAGTATTTT.